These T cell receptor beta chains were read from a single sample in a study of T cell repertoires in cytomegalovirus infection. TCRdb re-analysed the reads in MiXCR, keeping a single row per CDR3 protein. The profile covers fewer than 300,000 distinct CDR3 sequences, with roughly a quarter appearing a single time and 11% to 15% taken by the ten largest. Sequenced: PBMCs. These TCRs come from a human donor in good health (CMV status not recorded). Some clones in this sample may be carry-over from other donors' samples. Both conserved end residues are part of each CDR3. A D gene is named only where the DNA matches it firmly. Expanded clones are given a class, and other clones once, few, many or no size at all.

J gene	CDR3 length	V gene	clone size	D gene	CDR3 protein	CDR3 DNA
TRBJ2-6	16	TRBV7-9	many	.	CASSLGQGPGANVLTF	TGTGCCAGCAGCTTGGGACAAGGACCTGGGGCCAACGTCCTGACTTTC
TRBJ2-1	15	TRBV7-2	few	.	CASSLVFGSYNEQFF	TGTGCCAGCAGCTTGGTGTTCGGGAGTTACAATGAGCAGTTCTTC
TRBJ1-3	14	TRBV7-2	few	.	CASTLGSSGNTIYF	TGTGCCAGTACCCTAGGGAGCTCTGGAAACACCATATATTTT
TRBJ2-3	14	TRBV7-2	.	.	CASSPSMERDTQYF	TGTGCCAGCAGCCCCTCAATGGAACGGGATACGCAGTATTTT
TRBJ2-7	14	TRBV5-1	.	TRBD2	CASSLRREGYEQYF	TGCGCCAGCAGCTTGAGGCGGGAGGGCTACGAGCAGTACTTC
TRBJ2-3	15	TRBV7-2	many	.	CASSFTGTSTDTQYF	TGTGCCAGCAGCTTTACAGGGACTAGCACAGATACGCAGTATTTT
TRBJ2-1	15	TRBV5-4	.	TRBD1	CASSRGQGVPNEQFF	TGTGCCAGCAGCCGGGGACAGGGGGTTCCCAATGAGCAGTTCTTC
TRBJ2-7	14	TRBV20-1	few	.	CSARERGAVYEQYF	TGCAGTGCTAGAGAGCGGGGCGCGGTCTACGAGCAGTACTTC
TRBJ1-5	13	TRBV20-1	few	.	CSARDPINQPQHF	TGCAGTGCTAGAGATCCGATCAATCAGCCCCAGCATTTT
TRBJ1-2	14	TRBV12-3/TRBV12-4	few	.	CASGLDGRGYGYTF	TGTGCCAGCGGCTTGGACGGCAGGGGCTATGGCTACACCTTC
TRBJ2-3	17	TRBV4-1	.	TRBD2	CASSQVETAGVRDTQYF	TGCGCCAGCAGCCAAGTTGAAACGGCGGGAGTTAGAGATACGCAGTATTTT
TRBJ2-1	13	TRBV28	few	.	CASSYSRGNEQFF	TGTGCCAGCAGCTACTCCCGGGGCAATGAGCAGTTCTTC
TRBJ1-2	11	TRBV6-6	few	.	CASSYDYGYTF	TGTGCCAGCAGTTACGACTATGGCTACACCTTC
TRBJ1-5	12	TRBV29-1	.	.	CSGRTGNQPQHF	TGCAGCGGAAGGACCGGTAATCAGCCCCAGCATTTT
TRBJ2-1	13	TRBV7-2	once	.	CASSLEGGGREFF	TGTGCCAGCAGCTTAGAGGGCGGCGGCCGGGAGTTCTTC
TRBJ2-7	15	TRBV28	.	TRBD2	CASSFLAGGEGEQYF	TGTGCCAGCAGTTTCCTAGCGGGGGGGGAAGGGGAGCAGTACTTC
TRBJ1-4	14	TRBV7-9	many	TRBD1	CASSPSGTDEKLFF	TGTGCCAGCAGCCCCTCCGGGACAGATGAAAAACTGTTTTTT
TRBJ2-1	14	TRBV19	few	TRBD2	CARTSQSSYNEQFF	TGTGCCCGGACTAGCCAGAGCTCCTACAATGAGCAGTTCTTC
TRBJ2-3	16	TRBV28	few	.	CASRPMEGLGTDTQYF	TGTGCCAGCAGACCGATGGAGGGCCTCGGCACAGATACGCAGTATTTT
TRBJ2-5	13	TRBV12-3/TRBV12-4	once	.	CASRGPGWETQYF	TGTGCCAGCAGGGGGCCCGGATGGGAGACCCAGTACTTC
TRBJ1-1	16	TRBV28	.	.	CASSLVLGVGGTEAFF	TGTGCCAGCAGTTTAGTCTTAGGGGTCGGCGGCACTGAAGCTTTCTTT
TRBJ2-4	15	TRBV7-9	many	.	CASSLSELAKNIQYF	TGTGCCAGCAGCTTATCAGAACTGGCCAAAAACATTCAGTACTTC
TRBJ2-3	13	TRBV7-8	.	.	CASSQARGASSYF	TGTGCCAGCAGCCAGGCCAGGGGAGCCTCTTCCTATTTT
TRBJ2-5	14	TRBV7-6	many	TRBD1	CASSLGTAQETQYF	TGTGCTAGCAGTCTCGGGACAGCACAAGAGACCCAGTACTTC
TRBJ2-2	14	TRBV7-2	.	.	CASSRALGAGELFF	TGTGCCAGCAGCCGGGCCCTTGGCGCCGGGGAGCTGTTTTTT
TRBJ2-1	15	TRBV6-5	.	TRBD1	CASSYPRGPYNEQFF	TGTGCCAGCAGTTACCCTAGGGGGCCTTACAATGAGCAGTTCTTC
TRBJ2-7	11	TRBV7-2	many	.	CASSRNYEQYF	TGTGCCAGCAGCCGAAACTACGAGCAGTACTTC